This T cell receptor beta chain came from a study of shared clonotypes between healthy human individuals. There are 14 residues in the CDR3. The V end was cut by 3 bases, the J end by 3 bases, with 9 bases between. CDR1 is MNHNS, CDR2 SASEGT, per germline. As handled by the study authors: ImmunoSEQ supplied junction-only sequences lacking quality scores, so filtering was different. Profiling relied on immunoSEQ multiplex PCR, and the TCRdb table lists in-frame clones only, not all of them. V and J calls and clone size follow that table, whereas D and trimming were derived from the DNA. The repertoire includes 2,500,000 or so clones, 85% to 95% of them detected once, and around 0.14% sits in the top ten.

The clonotype originates from a young man in good health. The chain carries TRBV6-1 and TRBJ1-5; D ambiguous. What was sequenced was naive CD4+ T cells sorted from blood. Subset meaning: CD45RA+ positively selected. In DNA, the CDR3 is TGTGCCAGCAGTGATTATGGGTTCAATCAGCCCCAGCATTTT. Protein sequence: CASSDYGFNQPQHF.